This T cell receptor (beta chain) was captured in a study of blood T cell repertoires in COVID-19. Authors' analysis steps: The assay estimated nucleated cells by amplifying reference gene primers. Libraries were prepared by immunoSEQ multiplex PCR; TCRdb keeps only in-frame clonotypes and omits some of them. V and J calls and clone size follow that table, whereas D and trimming were derived from the DNA. The sample carries 220,000 or so clones, roughly four fifths recorded once. Trimming stripped 6 bases from V and 0 bases from J, with 12 bases between. Germline V gene data show CDR1 as SGHVS and CDR2 as FQNEAQ. This CDR3 is 15 amino acids long.

Sequencing input: PBMCs or T cells enriched from blood (not recorded which). The clonotype originates from a woman between 40 and 50 years old with acute COVID-19. This chain uses TRBV7-8 with TRBJ1-5; D is perhaps TRBD1 (5 bases). The CDR3 nucleotides are TGTGCCAGCAGTTCGGACACCTTTAGCAATCAGCCCCAGCATTTT. Translating gives CASSSDTFSNQPQHF.